Following are 12 T cell receptor beta chains from one sample sequenced in a study of human T cells and chemical hapten exposure. Time point reported: patch test 1, 2 weeks after DPC sensitization. Documented treatment: therapeutic diphenylcyclopropenone sensitization with weekly scalp DPC. TCRdb analysed the RACE reads with MiXCR anew, one entry per CDR3 protein. The sample contains 40,000 to 60,000 distinct CDR3 sequences, 9.3% of which appear only once. Material: whole blood, obtained in connection with sensitization to the hapten diphenylcyclopropenone (DPC). Source of these receptors: a woman between 45 and 65 years old with alopecia areata. Some clones in this sample may be carry-over from other donors' samples.

In this sample, this clonotype turned up a few times. The V and J genes are TRBV10-3 and TRBJ1-1; 7 positions match TRBD1. This CDR3 comprises 14 residues. Per germline, CDR1 ENHRY and CDR2 SYGVKD. V shed 5 bases and J 2 bases; nucleotides not matched to a gene: 5. The CDR3 coding sequence is TGTGCCATCAGTTTCGGGACAGCCAACACTGAAGCTTTCTTT. It is translated as CAISFGTANTEAFF.

The chain employs TRBV6-6 and TRBJ1-1, with TRBD1 matching 7 bases. This CDR3 has 14 amino acids. Germline CDR1 MNHNY, CDR2 SVGAGI (reference sequence). The J segment lost 3 bases and the V segment lost 7 bases, leaving 8 bases of the junction unmatched. In DNA, the CDR3 is TGTGCCAGCACCCCAAACAGGGGAGACACTGAAGCTTTCTTT. This translates into CASTPNRGDTEAFF.

This clonotype was counted ten times or more. The V call is TRBV18, the J call TRBJ1-3; 7 nucleotides match TRBD1. The germline V gene encodes CDR1 KGHSH and CDR2 LQKENI. CDR3 size: 15 residues. V lost 3 bases and J lost 1; bases outside the gene matches: 3. CDR3 protein: CASSPTGVSGNTIYF. In nucleotides, the CDR3 is TGTGCCAGCTCACCCACAGGGGTATCTGGAAACACCATATATTTT.

This clonotype was found many times. The rearrangement uses TRBV5-5 and TRBJ2-7; a possible D gene is TRBD2 (6 bases). The V gene's germline CDR1 is SGHKS and CDR2 YYEKEE (reference sequence). Trimming removed 2 bases at V and 0 bases at J, with 9 bases between. This CDR3 spans 14 amino acids. The CDR3 is CASSFRGSSYEQYF. As DNA, the CDR3 is TGTGCCAGCAGCTTTCGGGGGAGCTCCTACGAGCAGTACTTC.

In this sample, this clonotype turned up many times. V usage is TRBV20-1 and J usage is TRBJ2-1; TRBD1 agrees at 9 bases. The CDR3 totals 16 residues. In germline, CDR1 is DFQATT, CDR2 SNEGSKA (reference sequence). The V gene end was trimmed by 5 bases and the J gene end by 1 base; junction bases not matched to a gene: 9. CDR3: CSAPNRDRESYNEQFF. The CDR3 nucleotides are TGCAGTGCTCCGAACCGGGACAGGGAGTCCTACAATGAGCAGTTCTTC.

At least ten counts were recorded for this clonotype. The chain couples TRBV4-1 to TRBJ2-3, with 9 bases aligning to TRBD2. The germline V gene has CDR1 MGHRA and CDR2 YSYEKL. The CDR3 runs to 17 residues. J was trimmed by 11 bases and V by 2 bases; bases with no gene match: 17. CDR3 nucleotides: TGCGCCAGCAGCCAACCGTCCGGCGGGAGGGCCATTGTGATGCAGTATTTT. The encoded protein is CASSQPSGGRAIVMQYF.

This clonotype was picked up many times. V is TRBV20-1 and J is TRBJ2-7; 7 bases map to TRBD1. The CDR3 contains 12 residues. V shed 3 bases and J 3 bases; nucleotides not matched to a gene: 2. The germline V gene has CDR1 DFQATT and CDR2 SNEGSKA (reference sequence). The CDR3 DNA reads TGCAGTGCTAGGGGACAGTTCTACGAGCAGTACTTC. Translating gives CSARGQFYEQYF.

This clonotype was detected ten times or more. The chain links TRBV20-1 to TRBJ2-1, with 10 bases matching TRBD2. J gave up 4 bases and V 4 bases, and 4 bases lay outside the gene matches. Germline loops: CDR1 DFQATT, CDR2 SNEGSKA (reference sequence). The CDR3 totals 14 residues. CDR3 sequence reads: CSAMLAGGYNEQFF. DNA of the CDR3: TGCAGTGCTATGTTAGCGGGAGGTTACAATGAGCAGTTCTTC.

This clonotype was seen at least ten times. J is TRBJ2-7 and V is TRBV21-1; the table gives TRBD1 as D, unverified against the DNA. TRBV21-1 is described as a pseudogene. The CDR3 length is 11 residues. CDR3 nucleotide sequence: TGTGAAGGACAGGGTCCCTACGAGCAGTACTTC. Translating it yields CEGQGPYEQYF.

The rearrangement joins TRBV20-1 to TRBJ2-3; 8 positions match TRBD2. This CDR3 comprises 15 residues. Germline CDR1 is DFQATT and CDR2 is SNEGSKA (reference sequence). Germline trimming cut 3 bases from V and 6 bases from J; bases unmatched to any gene: 11. The CDR3 DNA sequence: TGCAGTGCTAGTCTCCCTGGCGGGGGGTTTGATACGCAGTATTTT. It is translated as CSASLPGGGFDTQYF.

This clonotype was seen at least ten times. The chain links TRBV6-5 to TRBJ1-2; D gene unclear. The CDR3 has 17 amino acids. The germline V gene encodes CDR1 MNHEY and CDR2 SVGAGI. Between the trimmed V and J ends, which lost 0 bases and 2 bases, there was a span of 16 bases. The DNA for the CDR3 is TGTGCCAGCAGTTACTCCCAAAGGACCATTTTAAACTATGGCTACACCTTC. Its translation is CASSYSQRTILNYGYTF.

This clonotype has at least ten counts. The chain carries TRBV18 and TRBJ1-5, with 7 nucleotides matching TRBD1. Per the germline V gene, CDR1 is KGHSH and CDR2 is LQKENI. With 4 bases clipped from V and 4 bases from J, the junction kept 10 bases outside the gene matches. The CDR3 contains 16 residues. This CDR3 is CASSQTPGTENQPQHF. As DNA, the CDR3 is TGTGCCAGCTCACAGACTCCCGGGACAGAGAATCAGCCCCAGCATTTT. Drawing the rest from reference TRBV18 and TRBJ1-5, the complete variable domain is NAGVMQNPRHLVRRRGQEARLRCSPMKGHSHVYWYRQLPEEGLKFMVYLQKENIIDESGMPKERFSAEFPKEGPSILRIQQVVRGDSAAYFCASSQTPGTENQPQHFGDGTRLSIL.